What follows are 7 T cell receptor beta chains derived from one specimen sequenced in a study of blood T cell repertoires in COVID-19. Generated by immunoSEQ multiplex PCR, the TCRdb table keeps only in-frame clones and is missing some. The sample lists under 200,000 clones, about 88% occurring once. What was sequenced was PBMCs or T cells enriched from blood (not recorded which). All receptors derive from a woman aged 45-65 years who had recovered from COVID-19.

This chain connects TRBV29-1 to TRBJ1-2; no firm D call. V lost 6 bases, J lost 0 bases, and 11 bases lay in between. Germline lookup yields CDR1 SQVTM and CDR2 ANQGSEA. The CDR3 runs to 13 residues. Here the CDR3 DNA reads TGCAGCGTCATATCACAGACTAACTATGGCTACACCTTC. Amino acids: CSVISQTNYGYTF.

V gene TRBV23-1 combines with J gene TRBJ2-5, with 7 bases identical to TRBD1. TRBV23-1 is sorted into the ORF group, with uncertain function. V lost 7 bases and J lost 6; bases outside the gene matches: 11. The CDR3 runs to 14 residues. CDR3 nucleotides: TGCGCCAGCATCCCCACAGGGGATGTAAAGACCCAGTACTTC. Translating it yields CASIPTGDVKTQYF.

CDR3 bases: TGTGCCAGCAGCCCGGGGGGGGGTGAGCAGTACTTC. Translation: CASSPGGGEQYF. The chain is built from TRBV5-4 and TRBJ2-7, with TRBD2 matching over 8 bases. V shed 4 bases, J shed 7 bases, and the junction held 4 bases outside the gene matches. Germline V gene sequence: CDR1 SGHNT, CDR2 YYREEE (reference sequence). This CDR3 contains 12 residues.

The rearrangement uses TRBV6-5 and TRBJ2-7, with 9 positions matching TRBD1. CDR1 and CDR2 (germline): MNHEY, SVGAGI. Losses at the gene ends were 5 bases for V and 0 bases for J; bases not matched to a gene: 5. The CDR3 covers 15 residues. This chain's CDR3 is CASSQGQGISYEQYF. In nucleotides, the CDR3 is TGTGCCAGCAGTCAGGGACAGGGTATCTCCTACGAGCAGTACTTC.

The chain couples TRBV2 to TRBJ2-1, with D possibly TRBD2 on 6 matching bases. V was cut by 2 bases and J by 6 bases, with 8 bases left in between. The CDR3 contains 13 residues. Per germline, CDR1 SNHLY and CDR2 FYNNEI. The CDR3: CASSEWGLNEQFF. CDR3 bases: TGTGCCAGCAGTGAATGGGGACTCAATGAGCAGTTCTTC. The full variable domain, rest sourced from reference TRBV2 and TRBJ2-1, is EPEVTQTPSHQVTQMGQEVILRCVPISNHLYFYWYRQILGQKVEFLVSFYNNEISEKSEIFDDQFSVERPDGSNFTLKIRSTKLEDSAMYFCASSEWGLNEQFFGPGTRLTVL.

The chain couples TRBV7-2 to TRBJ1-5; 7 bases are shared with TRBD1. Germline V gives CDR1 SGHTA, CDR2 FQGNSA. With V trimmed by 3 bases and J by 6 bases, 8 bases remained unmatched. This CDR3 has 15 amino acids. CDR3 residues: CASSFWGRGVQPQHF. DNA of the CDR3: TGTGCCAGCAGCTTCTGGGGCAGGGGGGTTCAGCCCCAGCATTTT.

This chain joins TRBV3-1 (or the pseudogene TRBV3-2) and TRBJ1-2, with 7 bases aligning to TRBD1. V lost 10 bases, J lost 1 base, and 3 bases stayed unmatched. Germline lookup yields CDR1 LGHDT and CDR2 YNNKEL (reference sequence). CDR3 length: 12 amino acids. The CDR3 is CATGTDNYGYTF. Written as DNA, the CDR3 is TGTGCCACCGGGACAGATAACTATGGCTACACCTTC.